This T cell receptor beta chain comes out of a study of T cell responses to AZD1222 COVID-19 vaccine (dated by TCRdb to the early 2020s). Notes on the research overall: Because spike-specific TCR depth and breadth did not differ between the two schedules, AZD1222 recipients who got a second dose at roughly 4 weeks were pooled with those who got a second dose at roughly 12 weeks. TCR sequencing was performed for about 240 trial participants, of whom around 200 were given two doses of AZD1222 and approximately 25 were given two doses of MenACWY control vaccine. Trial participants were enrolled by age into subgroups of 18-55, 56-69 and 70-plus years, and around 140, 26 and 57 TCR-sequenced participants, respectively, were included in these subgroups. Broader findings and caveats from the paper: Participants were mostly white British, with more females than males. The authors suggested clonal diversity may have been underestimated. Because no samples from the day 14 peak response were available, repertoires could be characterized only after the peak T cell response. Conclusions about previously exposed vaccinees are limited, since just six AZD1222 recipients were seropositive for SARS-CoV-2 at baseline. The vaccine-associated CD4 TCRs covered the entire spike protein, and the dominant responses fell in regions 160-218 and 743-854. After two AZD1222 doses, spike-specific TCR breadth and depth were significantly higher than at day 0 and than in MenACWY recipients. Reportedly, close to half of the unique spike-specific TCRs recognized epitopes lying outside the regions that are mutated in the B.1.351 and B.1.1.7 variants. In the small 56-69-year group, the increase in depth fell short of significance, most likely because of low power.

At the junction V is shortened by 2 bases and J by 6 bases, with 12 bases in between. Inclusive of the bounding cysteine and phenylalanine, the CDR3 is 14 residues long. Left in the record is the CDR3 DNA by itself, 42 bases read in frame from the first base. The germline V gene specifies SGHTA as CDR1 and FQGNSA as CDR2. The CDR3 regions of human TCRbeta chains were subjected to immunosequencing. On the authors' methods: Repertoire TCRs were checked for matches against a reference library of SARS-CoV-2-specific TCRs that had been generated using the MIRA antigen-specificity platform. Breadth was defined as the fraction of unique TCRs that were SARS-CoV-2-associated. Depth was defined as the fraction of total T cells that were SARS-CoV-2-associated. Using the MIRA data, each spike-specific TCR was mapped to the spike region that the TCR reacts to and placed in a CD4 or CD8 class. Log10-transformed breadth and depth values were compared by one-way ANOVA with Sidak's multiple comparisons tests. The clones in this table, taken by TCRdb from immuneACCESS, are in-frame only. Not every clone is retained; where verified, under half of the shortfall comes from an unresolved V gene, and the cause of the rest is unknown. For V, J and clone size, that table is used; D and trimming come from the DNA. This sample lists about 120,000 clones; approximately 86% were detected once. The ten top clones hold approximately 10% of the sample.

This specimen's time point label, per the study, means: baseline before first vaccination. Vaccinee samples came from UK trials COV001 and COV002, including a single-blind randomized controlled phase 2/3 trial of AZD1222 (ChAdOx1 nCoV-19) in healthy adults. For TCRbeta chain sequencing, PBMC samples were collected from trial participants at day 0 and at day 28 after the second dose. In regard to this clone: It lacks a known antigen. No much larger clonotype is one base removed from it; base qualities were not supplied.

Sequencing used peripheral blood, obtained on day 0 of AZD1222 vaccination. The sequence was collected from an adult in good health. The rearranged chain carries TRBV7-2 and TRBJ2-3, with TRBD1 as a weak D call on 5 bases. The DNA is as follows: TGTGCCAGCAGCTTAAGACAGAGCGTGGATACGCAGTATTTT. Its coded protein is CASSLRQSVDTQYF.